This T cell receptor beta chain was recovered during a study of cytomegalovirus exposure and HLA in healthy donors. About this clone: Its antigen is currently unknown.

Study outcomes and limitations: Evidence from a later analysis indicated that most CMV-associated TCR beta chains looked HLA-restricted. Association of a missense DCLRE1C variant with TCR beta V- and J-gene trimming was reported in a later analysis.

Amplification used 60 Vbeta primers and 13 Jbeta primers. The protocol was immunoSEQ multiplex PCR, while the TCRdb copy is restricted to in-frame clones and leaves out a portion. The sample has around 70,000 clones, roughly 60% seen once. The sequence derives from a man aged 25 to 40 in good health and CMV-seronegative. Sequencing was done on a sample of PBMCs.

Written as DNA, the CDR3 is TGTGCCAGCAGCTTAAGCGGAGGGTGGGGCTACGAGCAGTACTTC. It encodes CASSLSGGWGYEQYF. The V gene is TRBV7-9, the J gene TRBJ2-7, with TRBD2 as a possible D gene (6 bases). V was clipped by 2 bases and J by 3 bases, with 14 bases between them. In germline, CDR1 is SEHNR, CDR2 FQNEAQ (reference sequence). This CDR3 is 15 amino acids long.